Sequencing of this T cell receptor (beta chain) was carried out in a study of early T cells in non-severe SARS-CoV-2 infection. Study-level results: Private and CD4 specificities were missed by VDJdb matching, which favored anti-spike CD8 responses.

One entry per CDR3 protein, called by TCRdb with MiXCR from the 5' RACE reads. The repertoire holds 81,000 or so distinct CDR3 sequences, with more than 10% as singletons. This clonotype has a count of ten or more. Its matching antigen is unknown. V was trimmed by 5 bases and J by 5 bases, leaving 13 bases between them. Per the germline V gene, CDR1 is SEHNR and CDR2 is FQNEAQ (reference sequence). This CDR3 contains 14 residues. V is TRBV7-9 and J is TRBJ1-5, with a weak D call TRBD1 (5 bases). This clonotype was sampled from an adult who was a healthcare worker with PCR-confirmed SARS-CoV-2 infection or an uninfected control (not recorded which). Sample: whole blood. CDR3 region: CASSRGSGDQPQHF. The CDR3, as DNA: TGTGCCAGCAGCCGAGGATCGGGGGATCAGCCCCAGCATTTT.